These 2 T cell receptor beta chains came from one sample sequenced in a study of Ad26.COV2.S vaccination and SARS-CoV-2 variants. Some clones are missing from TCRdb's copy, which holds only in-frame ones; the method was immunoSEQ multiplex PCR. The sample lists about 440,000 clones, roughly 89% occurring once. Documented treatment: around 19 received Ad26.COV2.S at low or high dose, single or two shots; a few received placebo; per-sample allocation not given. Each sample was drawn 63 days after the first injection (of vaccine or placebo). Material: peripheral blood, obtained in a trial of Ad26.COV2.S vaccine versus placebo. These receptors were obtained from a person aged 18-60 years who received the Ad26.COV2.S COVID-19 vaccine or a placebo.

CDR3 in DNA: TGTGCCAGCAATGCGCTACAGGGTTTTCGGTCCGAGCAGTACTTC. It yields the protein CASNALQGFRSEQYF. This chain uses TRBV2 with TRBJ2-7, with D possibly matching TRBD1 (6 bases). CDR1 and CDR2 (germline): SNHLY, FYNNEI. The V end was cut by 7 bases, the J end by 6 bases, with 22 bases between. This CDR3 has 15 amino acids.

A remark on this clone: Other DNA variants within this sample encode the same CDR3. V is TRBV11-2 and J is TRBJ1-4; D is undetermined. This CDR3 region has 12 residues. Trimming pared 4 bases from V and 5 bases from J, leaving 5 bases between. Per the germline V gene, CDR1 is SGHAT and CDR2 is FQNNGV. CDR3 protein: CASSSFNEKLFF. The CDR3 DNA is TGTGCCAGCAGCTCCTTCAATGAAAAACTGTTTTTT. Filled out from reference TRBV11-2 and TRBJ1-4, the complete variable domain reads EAGVAQSPRYKIIEKRQSVAFWCNPISGHATLYWYQQILGQGPKLLIQFQNNGVVDDSQLPKDRFSAERLKGVDSTLKIQPAKLEDSAVYLCASSSFNEKLFFGSGTQLSVL.